What follows are 8 T cell receptor beta chains derived from one specimen sequenced in a study of blood T cell repertoires in COVID-19. Sequencing used immunoSEQ multiplex PCR; TCRdb keeps in-frame clones, though not all of them. The top ten clones hold approximately 4.9% of a sample with 200,000 to 250,000 clones, about 83% of them seen once. The sample comprised PBMCs or T cells enriched from blood (not recorded which). These receptors were taken from a woman in her 50s who had been exposed to COVID-19.

V is TRBV11-2 and J is TRBJ1-4; D ambiguous. V gave up 5 bases and J gave up 5 bases, with 9 bases separating them. Per germline, CDR1 SGHAT and CDR2 FQNNGV. This CDR3 is 13 amino acids long. The CDR3 spells CASSRLLNEKLFF. Written as DNA, the CDR3 is TGTGCCAGCAGCCGCCTATTAAATGAAAAACTGTTTTTT. Filled out from reference TRBV11-2 and TRBJ1-4, the complete variable domain reads EAGVAQSPRYKIIEKRQSVAFWCNPISGHATLYWYQQILGQGPKLLIQFQNNGVVDDSQLPKDRFSAERLKGVDSTLKIQPAKLEDSAVYLCASSRLLNEKLFFGSGTQLSVL.

The chain recombines TRBV28 with TRBJ1-5; 7 bases map to TRBD1. Trimming at V came to 6 bases and at J to 7 bases, leaving 15 bases not matched to a gene. CDR1 and CDR2 from the germline V gene are MDHEN and SYDVKM. The CDR3 loop spans 16 amino acids. The CDR3 loop reads CASSNQRTGLGQPQHF. As DNA, the CDR3 is TGTGCCAGCAGCAACCAACGGACAGGCCTCGGCCAGCCCCAGCATTTT.

J is TRBJ1-2 and V is TRBV28, with D possibly being TRBD1 (6 bases). Germline V gives CDR1 MDHEN, CDR2 SYDVKM. The CDR3 loop spans 13 amino acids. V was cut by 3 bases and J by 4 bases, with 9 bases left in between. The CDR3 nucleotides are TGTGCCAGCAGTTTCGGACAGTCCTATGGCTACACCTTC. It yields the protein CASSFGQSYGYTF.

V usage is TRBV12-3 or TRBV12-4 and J usage is TRBJ2-7, with D unclear. V was clipped by 6 bases and J by 7 bases, with 13 bases between them. The CDR3 has 12 residues. CDR3: CASSPTPLEQYF. CDR3 in DNA: TGTGCCAGCAGCCCGACACCCTTGGAGCAGTACTTC.

This clone was seen a handful of times. This chain connects TRBV6-1 to TRBJ2-7; TRBD1 is a possible D gene (6 bases). This CDR3 is built from 15 residues. The ends were cut back, 0 bases at V and 2 bases at J, with 11 bases in the middle. The germline V gene has CDR1 MNHNS and CDR2 SASEGT. CDR3 DNA: TGTGCCAGCAGTGAAGCGGGGGCGGACCCCTACGAGCAGTACTTC. Residues: CASSEAGADPYEQYF.

A single count supports this clone. This sequence joins TRBV5-1 and TRBJ2-2, with 12 bases aligning to TRBD2. In germline, CDR1 is SGHRS, CDR2 YFSETQ. Trimming cost V 2 bases and J 4 bases; bases outside gene matches: 3. This CDR3 is built from 16 residues. CDR3 amino acids: CASSFTSGGSTGELFF. The CDR3 coding sequence is TGCGCCAGCAGCTTTACTAGCGGGGGGTCCACCGGGGAGCTGTTTTTT.

This chain links TRBV18 with TRBJ1-1, with D maybe TRBD1 (6 bases). The germline V gene encodes CDR1 KGHSH and CDR2 LQKENI. There are 15 residues in the CDR3. Trimming pared 5 bases from V and 4 bases from J, leaving 17 bases between. The CDR3 here is CASSNRDATGTEAFF. CDR3 sequence (DNA): TGTGCCAGCTCAAACAGGGACGCAACAGGCACTGAAGCTTTCTTT.

The rearrangement joins TRBV5-1 to TRBJ1-1; D is unresolved. Germline V CDR1 and CDR2: SGHRS, YFSETQ. CDR3 size: 14 residues. V was trimmed by 0 bases and J by 1 base, leaving 7 bases between them. The CDR3 bases are TGCGCCAGCAGCTTGGCTATTCCGAACACTGAAGCTTTCTTT. Translating it yields CASSLAIPNTEAFF.